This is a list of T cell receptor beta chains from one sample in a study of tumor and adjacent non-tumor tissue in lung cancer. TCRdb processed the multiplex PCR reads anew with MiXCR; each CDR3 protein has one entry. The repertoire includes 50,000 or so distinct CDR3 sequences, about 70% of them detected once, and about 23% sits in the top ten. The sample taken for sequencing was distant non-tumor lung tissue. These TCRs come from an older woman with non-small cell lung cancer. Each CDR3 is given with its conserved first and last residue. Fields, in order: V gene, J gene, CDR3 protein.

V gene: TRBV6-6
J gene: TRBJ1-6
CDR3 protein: CASSFDEESSYISPLHF

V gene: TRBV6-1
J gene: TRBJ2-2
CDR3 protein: CVSSPLGQVSTGGLFF

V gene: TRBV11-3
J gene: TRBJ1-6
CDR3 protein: CASGLEDRCNSPLHF

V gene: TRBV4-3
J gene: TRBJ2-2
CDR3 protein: CASSQDPGGFNTGQLFF

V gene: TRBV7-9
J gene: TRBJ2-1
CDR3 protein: CVSISRTSVEQFF

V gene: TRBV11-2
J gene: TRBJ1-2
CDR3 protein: CASSLKWGNRVYGYTF

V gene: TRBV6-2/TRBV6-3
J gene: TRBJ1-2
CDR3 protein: CASKPEGQGFFLNYTF

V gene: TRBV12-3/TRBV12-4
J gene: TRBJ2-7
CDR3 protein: CASGNRDRLYEQYF

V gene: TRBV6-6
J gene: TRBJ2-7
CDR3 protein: CASSSQIGGDYEQYF

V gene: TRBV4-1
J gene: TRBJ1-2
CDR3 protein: CANNPTGSGGYGYTF

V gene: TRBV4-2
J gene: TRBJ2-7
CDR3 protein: CASSPAASGAYKQYF

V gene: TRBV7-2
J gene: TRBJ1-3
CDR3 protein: CASSLEAFSGNTIYF

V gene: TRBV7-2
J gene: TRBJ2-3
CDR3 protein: CASSLSGRRQGLDTQYF

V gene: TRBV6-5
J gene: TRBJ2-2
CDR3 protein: CASSQNTGELVF

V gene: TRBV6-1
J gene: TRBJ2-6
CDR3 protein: CASSWTQSSGAIVLTF

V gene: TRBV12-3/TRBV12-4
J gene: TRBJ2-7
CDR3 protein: CASSSLYPITFTGGEQYF

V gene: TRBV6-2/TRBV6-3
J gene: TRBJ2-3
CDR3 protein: CASSQTGQAGTDTHHF

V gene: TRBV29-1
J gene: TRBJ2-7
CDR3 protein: CSAEEGMDGEQYF

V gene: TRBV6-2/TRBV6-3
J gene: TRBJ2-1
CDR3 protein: CASTSPALAGRVNEQFF

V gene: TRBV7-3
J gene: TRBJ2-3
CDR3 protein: CASSLTGGTDTQYF